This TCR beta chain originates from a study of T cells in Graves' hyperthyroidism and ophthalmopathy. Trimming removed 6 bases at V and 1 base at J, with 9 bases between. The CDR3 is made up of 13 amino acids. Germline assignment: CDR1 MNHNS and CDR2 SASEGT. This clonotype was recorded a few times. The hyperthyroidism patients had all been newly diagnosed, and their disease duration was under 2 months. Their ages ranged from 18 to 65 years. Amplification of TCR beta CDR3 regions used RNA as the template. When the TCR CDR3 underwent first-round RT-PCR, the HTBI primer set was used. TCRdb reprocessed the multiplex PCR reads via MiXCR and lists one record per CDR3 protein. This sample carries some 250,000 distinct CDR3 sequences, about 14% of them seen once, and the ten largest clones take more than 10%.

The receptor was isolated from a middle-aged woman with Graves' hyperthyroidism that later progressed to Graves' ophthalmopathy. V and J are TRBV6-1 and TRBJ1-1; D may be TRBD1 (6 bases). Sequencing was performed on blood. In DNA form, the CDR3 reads TGTGCCAGCAGACACAGGGCGAACACTGAAGCTTTCTTT. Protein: CASRHRANTEAFF.